Below, 16 T cell receptor beta chains from the same sample are listed, as sequenced in a study of T-cell reconstitution after alpha-beta-depleted transplantation in children. Unique molecular identifiers were used to barcode this TCRbeta library. TCRdb re-called the PCR reads through MiXCR, storing one row per CDR3 protein. The repertoire consists of 280,000 or so distinct CDR3 sequences, with under 14% occurring once and the leading ten covering around 22%. The input for sequencing was peripheral blood, taken 180 days after TCRalphabeta/CD19-depleted stem cell transplant. Receptors originate from a male patient under 10 years old who had a stem cell transplant for chronic granulomatous disease, so the T cells may come from the graft donor.

This clonotype was observed once. Since a much larger clone is just one base distant, this may be a read error. Likely a read error: the CDR3 ends without its conserved phenylalanine or tryptophan. The chain is built from TRBV29-1 and TRBJ2-5; D uncertain. The CDR3 contains 13 residues. The germline V and J ends were trimmed by 5 bases and 1 base, with 11 bases remaining between them. The germline gives CDR1 SQVTM, CDR2 ANQGSEA. The CDR3 is CSVYTFPQETQYS. CDR3 nucleotide sequence: TGCAGCGTTTACACCTTCCCCCAAGAGACCCAGTACTCC.

This clonotype has ten or more counts. The chain joins TRBV5-1 to TRBJ2-3; D might be TRBD2 (5 bases). The CDR3 has 14 amino acids. Germline CDR1 and CDR2: SGHRS and YFSETQ. The V end lost 0 bases, the J end lost 6 bases, and 11 bases lay between the germline ends. The CDR3 loop reads CASSLERRGDTQYF. Written as DNA, the CDR3 is TGCGCCAGCAGCTTGGAAAGACGGGGTGATACGCAGTATTTT.

V gene TRBV5-4 combines with J gene TRBJ2-5; D unclear. This CDR3 spans 13 amino acids. Germline V lookup: CDR1 SGHNT, CDR2 YYREEE (reference sequence). The V end lost 0 bases, the J end lost 1 base, and 4 bases lay between the germline ends. DNA for the CDR3: TGTGCCAGCAGCTTGGACGCCCAAGAGACCCAGTACTTC. It codes for CASSLDAQETQYF. Together with reference TRBV5-4 and TRBJ2-5, the CDR3 gives the full variable domain: ETGVTQSPTHLIKTRGQQVTLRCSSQSGHNTVSWYQQALGQGPQFIFQYYREEENGRGNFPPRFSGLQFPNYSSELNVNALELDDSALYLCASSLDAQETQYFGPGTRLLVL.

There are many counts of this clonotype. The chain uses TRBV30 and TRBJ1-4; 7 nucleotides line up with TRBD1. The germline V gene has CDR1 GTSNPN and CDR2 SVGIG (reference sequence). The V gene end was trimmed by 7 bases and the J gene end by 6 bases; junction bases not matched to a gene: 8. This CDR3 spans 13 amino acids. CDR3 DNA: TGTGCCTCCCCGGGACAGAAAGATGAAAAACTGTTTTTT. Protein product: CASPGQKDEKLFF.

This clonotype was observed once. This sequence may be a read error, since a much larger clone differs from it by one base. The chain is built from TRBV6-5 and TRBJ2-7; 8 nucleotides align to TRBD2. The CDR3 is made up of 14 amino acids. Germline V CDR1 and CDR2: MNHEY, SVGAGI. DNA of the CDR3: TGTGCCAACAGTTACCAGCGGGAGAACTACGAGCAGTACTTC. Translation gives CANSYQRENYEQYF.

A few counts support this clonotype. The chain recombines TRBV29-1 with TRBJ2-7; D assignment may be TRBD1 or TRBD2 (5 bases each). Germline lookup yields CDR1 SQVTM and CDR2 ANQGSEA. The CDR3 is made up of 13 amino acids. Trimming shortened V by 5 bases and J by 2 bases, and 13 bases separated the two germline ends. CDR3 region: CSVFTGTTYEQYF. The CDR3 DNA sequence: TGCAGCGTTTTCACCGGGACCACCTACGAGCAGTACTTC.

This clonotype was seen ten or more times. Mismatch with germline at one junction end may stem from a read error. This chain uses TRBV6-6 with TRBJ1-1; D perhaps matches TRBD1 (5 bases). The CDR3 sequence is 11 residues long. CDR1 and CDR2 from the germline V gene are MNHNY and SVGAGI (reference sequence). CDR3 amino acids: CASRTSGAGPF. CDR3 DNA: TGTGCCAGCAGAACCAGTGGTGCAGGGCCTTTT.

This clonotype was recorded at least ten times. The rearrangement joins TRBV7-2 to TRBJ1-1; D is unresolved. V lost 5 bases, J lost 1 base, and 11 bases lay in between. In germline, CDR1 is SGHTA, CDR2 FQGNSA. The CDR3 runs 14 residues. CDR3 residues: CASSLDYTNTEAFF. CDR3 sequence (DNA): TGTGCCAGCAGCCTCGACTATACGAACACTGAAGCTTTCTTT.

This clonotype was recorded at least ten times. This chain links TRBV5-6 with TRBJ2-7; D unresolved. The CDR3 length is 11 residues. Germline CDR1 and CDR2: SGHDT and YYEEEE. The germline V and J ends were trimmed by 4 bases and 1 base, with 3 bases remaining between them. CDR3 loop: CASSGSYEQYF. The CDR3 DNA reads as TGTGCCAGCAGCGGGTCCTACGAGCAGTACTTC.

This rearrangement joins TRBV7-9 to TRBJ2-1; 7 bases are a match to TRBD2. The CDR3 length is 16 residues. V lost 4 bases, J lost 2 bases, and 8 bases stayed unmatched. Germline values: CDR1 SEHNR, CDR2 FQNEAQ (reference sequence). CDR3 nucleotides: TGTGCCAGCAGCTCCCCTGGGGGGAGGGCCTACAATGAGCAGTTCTTC. This encodes CASSSPGGRAYNEQFF.

In this sample, this clonotype turned up many times. The chain is built from TRBV12-3 or TRBV12-4 and TRBJ2-7, with 10 positions matching TRBD1. The CDR3 has 15 residues. Trimming at V came to 1 base and at J to 4 bases, leaving 4 bases not matched to a gene. DNA for the CDR3: TGTGCCAGCAGTTTAGAGACAGGGGGCAAGTACGAGCAGTACTTC. It specifies CASSLETGGKYEQYF.

The chain carries TRBV28 and TRBJ1-4, with 7 positions matching TRBD1. The V gene end was trimmed by 9 bases and the J gene end by 0 bases; junction bases not matched to a gene: 10. The CDR3 has 16 amino acids. Germline V gives CDR1 MDHEN, CDR2 SYDVKM. CDR3 sequence reads: CARGLGGGATNEKLFF. For the CDR3, the DNA is TGTGCCAGGGGCCTTGGAGGGGGCGCAACTAATGAAAAACTGTTTTTT.

This clonotype was detected ten times or more. The chain recombines TRBV7-2 with TRBJ2-7, with unresolved D. CDR1 is SGHTA and CDR2 is FQGNSA in the germline V gene. The CDR3 extends over 15 amino acids. V gave up 0 bases and J gave up 1 base, with 10 bases separating them. The CDR3 is CASSLAGVGSYEQYF. The CDR3 DNA is TGTGCCAGCAGCTTAGCTGGCGTCGGGTCCTACGAGCAGTACTTC.

Many counts were recorded for this clonotype. The chain is built from TRBV20-1 and TRBJ2-3, with a weak D call TRBD2 (5 bases). Trimming removed 4 bases at V and 0 bases at J, with 14 bases between. There are 15 residues in the CDR3. CDR1 and CDR2 from the germline V gene are DFQATT and SNEGSKA (reference sequence). The CDR3 DNA sequence: TGCAGTGCTAATGAAGCGGAAGCTAGCACAGATACGCAGTATTTT. Its protein product is CSANEAEASTDTQYF.

The chain joins TRBV5-4 to TRBJ2-1; D remains ambiguous. CDR1 and CDR2 from the germline V gene are SGHNT and YYREEE (reference sequence). This CDR3 has 13 residues. Trimming stripped 6 bases from V and 9 bases from J, with 16 bases between. The CDR3 is CASIDGTAAEQFF. The DNA of the CDR3 is TGTGCCAGCATCGACGGAACAGCAGCTGAGCAGTTCTTC.

Worth noting for this clonotype: A much larger clonotype is one base distant, so this may be a read error. The CDR3 DNA sequence: TGTGCCAGCAGCGTAGGTCCCCTAGCGGGAATATACGAGCAGTACTTC. It translates to CASSVGPLAGIYEQYF. V is TRBV9 and J is TRBJ2-7, with 9 bases aligning to TRBD2. The CDR3 is 16 residues long. Germline assignment: CDR1 SGDLS and CDR2 YYNGEE. Trimming removed 0 bases from V and 4 bases from J; junction bases left unmatched: 8.